The rows below give T cell receptor beta chains drawn from one sample of a study of blood T cells in healthy people across ages. MiXCR, applied by TCRdb to the 5' RACE reads, yields one record per CDR3 protein. The sample records 270,000 or so distinct CDR3 sequences, 27% being singletons. What was sequenced was blood. These receptors all stem from a woman between 70 and 85 years old in good health. Both conserved end residues are part of each CDR3. Fields, in order: CDR3 length, J gene, V gene, CDR3 protein.

>16|TRBJ2-3|TRBV20-1
CSARGTRRGTTDTQYF
>16|TRBJ1-4|TRBV25-1
CASSEYYGGEGEKLFF
>14|TRBJ2-7|TRBV6-2/TRBV6-3
CASNVAGWAYEQYF
>13|TRBJ2-3|TRBV7-3
CASSYRDPDTQYF
>15|TRBJ2-3|TRBV5-4
CASSLKIGGTDTQYF
>16|TRBJ1-4|TRBV15
CATSRDQPGANEKLFF
>14|TRBJ1-4|TRBV28
CASSLGGGREKLFF
>16|TRBJ2-2|TRBV12-3/TRBV12-4
CASSLPGDANTGELFF
>17|TRBJ2-7|TRBV5-1
CASSPKVILEVTSEQYF
>13|TRBJ2-1|TRBV24-1
CATSDTLGHEQFF
>16|TRBJ2-1|TRBV20-1
CSARPLAGGPVNEQFF
>14|TRBJ2-3|TRBV11-2
CASSFQRREDTQYF
>16|TRBJ1-2|TRBV28
CASSLPRGGSGYGYTF
>13|TRBJ1-2|TRBV14
CASSQQGKEGYTF
>15|NA|TRBV4-1
CASSQDASLDDEQYF
>13|TRBJ2-7|TRBV20-1
CSASRDTYNEQLF
>15|TRBJ1-1|TRBV20-1
CSARDKGHLNTEAFF
>13|TRBJ2-7|TRBV29-1
CSVEVRASYEQYF
>14|TRBJ2-5|TRBV5-1
CASSRNPRGETQYF
>15|TRBJ1-5|TRBV6-6
CASSYGQSSNQPQHF
>16|TRBJ2-3|TRBV7-2
CASSLWGAGMTDTQYF
>15|TRBJ2-7|TRBV5-1
CASRVDGRREYEQYF
>15|TRBJ2-5|TRBV4-3
CASSQAWRETFEQYF
>18|TRBJ2-7|TRBV6-2/TRBV6-3
CASGPGLADPGGSYEQYF
>13|NA|TRBV4-3
CASSQEVFNEQFF
>13|TRBJ2-2|TRBV6-6
CASSYYWTGELFF
>16|TRBJ2-1|TRBV6-5
CASTSEIDRGRNEQFF
>18|TRBJ1-1|TRBV7-3
CASSLTGRAGGWDTEAFF
>14|TRBJ2-1|TRBV4-3
CASSFQGVRNEQFF
>15|TRBJ2-7|TRBV7-8
CASSWGQGPSYEQYF
>14|TRBJ2-5|TRBV10-3
CAISEGTGQETQYF
>16|NA|TRBV5-1
CASSLGSGGVLDEQFF
>14|TRBJ2-4|TRBV6-6
CASRPTGRGNIQYF
>15|TRBJ2-5|TRBV3-1
CASRPDWTGEETQYF
>16|TRBJ1-2|TRBV6-2/TRBV6-3
CASSKTTGISNYGYTF
>19|TRBJ2-5|TRBV9
CASSVGLAGPMGYQETQYF
>15|TRBJ2-1|TRBV12-3/TRBV12-4
CASSANRGSYNEQFF
>12|TRBJ2-3|TRBV5-1
CASSLNPDTQYF
>16|TRBJ1-4|TRBV3-1
CASSLSRGQLNEKLFF
>14|TRBJ2-5|TRBV20-1
CSAATSGIRETQYF
>15|TRBJ2-3|TRBV5-1
CASSSGTVGTDTQYF
>12|TRBJ2-5|TRBV5-5
CASSFGGETQYF
>17|TRBJ2-1|TRBV14
CASSPTSGTSSYNEQFF
>13|NA|TRBV28
CASLAGETNSQFF
>15|TRBJ1-5|TRBV28
CASSLPQGWFQPQHF
>10|TRBJ2-5|TRBV29-1
CSVEPGTQYF
>14|TRBJ2-1|TRBV5-1
CASSSGQGFNEQFF
>13|TRBJ2-7|TRBV12-3/TRBV12-4
CASSAPGGVEQYF
>15|NA|TRBV7-9
CASSSGTGGLNEQFF
>13|NA|TRBV6-2/TRBV6-3
CASSRLQGYEQYF
>12|TRBJ2-5|TRBV6-1
CASSPPQETQCF
>13|TRBJ2-5|TRBV12-3/TRBV12-4
CASSFRGYETQYF
>12|TRBJ1-2|TRBV10-3
CAIGPTSGGYTF
>13|TRBJ2-1|TRBV20-1
CSATDISYNEQFF
>15|TRBJ1-2|TRBV5-1
CASSLGSSKNYGYTF
>14|TRBJ1-5|TRBV12-3/TRBV12-4
CASSLALGAQPQHF
>15|TRBJ2-7|TRBV6-2/TRBV6-3
CASSYPSGPVSEQYF
>13|TRBJ1-4|TRBV4-1
CASSQEAGWKLFF
>14|TRBJ2-5|TRBV3-1
CASSQDRPKETQYF
>13|TRBJ2-4|TRBV20-1
CSANRGGANIQYF